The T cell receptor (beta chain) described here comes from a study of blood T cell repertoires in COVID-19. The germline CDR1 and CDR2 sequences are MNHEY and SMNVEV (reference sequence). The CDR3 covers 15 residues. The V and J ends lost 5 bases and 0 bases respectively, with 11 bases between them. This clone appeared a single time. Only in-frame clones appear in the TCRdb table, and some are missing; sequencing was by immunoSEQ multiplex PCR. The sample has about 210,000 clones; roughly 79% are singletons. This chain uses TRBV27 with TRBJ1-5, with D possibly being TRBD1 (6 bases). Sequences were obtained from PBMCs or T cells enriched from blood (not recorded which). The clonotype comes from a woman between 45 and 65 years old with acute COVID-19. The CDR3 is CASSQQGNSNQPQHF. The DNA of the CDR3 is TGTGCCAGCAGTCAACAGGGAAATAGCAATCAGCCCCAGCATTTT.